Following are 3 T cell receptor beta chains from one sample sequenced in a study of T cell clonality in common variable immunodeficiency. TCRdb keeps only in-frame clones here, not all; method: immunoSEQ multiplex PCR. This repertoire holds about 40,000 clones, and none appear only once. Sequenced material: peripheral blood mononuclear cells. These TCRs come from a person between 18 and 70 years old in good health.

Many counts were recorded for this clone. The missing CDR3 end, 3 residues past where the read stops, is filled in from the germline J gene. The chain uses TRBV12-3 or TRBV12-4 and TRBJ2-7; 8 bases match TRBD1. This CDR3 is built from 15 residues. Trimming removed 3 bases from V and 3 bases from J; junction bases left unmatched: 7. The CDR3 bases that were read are TGTGCCAGCAGTTTGACAGGGGATGGGGTCTACGAG. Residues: CASSLTGDGVYE. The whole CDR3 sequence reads CASSLTGDGVYEQYF.

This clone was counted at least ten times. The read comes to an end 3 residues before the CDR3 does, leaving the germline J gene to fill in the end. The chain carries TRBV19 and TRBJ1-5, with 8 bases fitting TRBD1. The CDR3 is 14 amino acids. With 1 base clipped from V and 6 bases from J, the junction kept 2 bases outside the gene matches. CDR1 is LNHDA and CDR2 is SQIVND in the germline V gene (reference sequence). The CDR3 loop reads CASSIAGTGQPQHF. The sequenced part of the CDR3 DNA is TGTGCCAGTAGTATAGCGGGGACAGGTCAGCCC.

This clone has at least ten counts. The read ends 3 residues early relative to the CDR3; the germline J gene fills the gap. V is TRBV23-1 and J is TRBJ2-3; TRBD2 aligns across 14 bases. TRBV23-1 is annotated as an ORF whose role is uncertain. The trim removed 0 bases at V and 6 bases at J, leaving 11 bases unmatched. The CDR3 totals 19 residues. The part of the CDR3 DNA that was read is TGCGCCAGCAGTCAATCCCCGATCCGACTAGCGGGGGGGCCCGATACG. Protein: CASSQSPIRLAGGPDT. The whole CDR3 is CASSQSPIRLAGGPDTQYF.